The present T cell receptor beta chain was sequenced within a study of cytomegalovirus exposure and HLA in healthy donors. Study observations and caveats: Overall, roughly 170 TCR beta chains were annotated as cytomegalovirus-associated. Only CMV serostatus was available as immune exposure information. It is likely that the observed cluster of highly shared sequence variants was a sequencing artifact.

With respect to this clone: The antigen is undetermined. The sample holds other DNA sequences that translate to the same CDR3.

Germline CDR1 LNHDA, CDR2 SQIVND (reference sequence). The CDR3 is 14 residues long. Trimming cost V 8 bases and J 4 bases; bases outside gene matches: 7. The primer mix had 60 Vbeta and 13 Jbeta primers. The data were produced by immunoSEQ multiplex PCR, yet TCRdb's version contains in-frame clones alone and is incomplete. The table records 100,000 or so clones, 70% to 80% of them present only once. This receptor was obtained from a middle-aged man in good health and CMV-seronegative. Sequenced material: PBMCs. The chain combines TRBV19 with TRBJ2-1, with 8 positions matching TRBD2. The CDR3 loop reads CASSPGGPYNEQFF. CDR3 nucleotides: TGTGCCAGTTCTCCGGGAGGGCCGTACAATGAGCAGTTCTTC.